This T cell receptor beta chain comes out of a study of OX40 agonist ivuxolimab in advanced cancers. CDR1 LNHNV and CDR2 YYDKDF come from the germline V gene (reference sequence). V gave up 1 base and J gave up 5 bases, with 11 bases separating them. The CDR3 contains 14 residues. Assay: immunoSEQ multiplex PCR; the TCRdb copy retains only in-frame clones and omits some. The sample lists tens of thousands of clones, around 83% occurring once. This clonotype originated in an adult with an advanced solid tumor such as melanoma, head and neck, liver or kidney cancer. Material: CD4+ or CD8+ T cells sorted from blood, obtained in a trial of the OX40 agonist ivuxolimab. This chain uses TRBV15 with TRBJ2-5, with TRBD1 as a possible D gene (5 bases). CDR3 DNA: TGTGCCACCAGCAGAGTTCAGGGCCTGGAGACCCAGTACTTC. Its translation: CATSRVQGLETQYF.